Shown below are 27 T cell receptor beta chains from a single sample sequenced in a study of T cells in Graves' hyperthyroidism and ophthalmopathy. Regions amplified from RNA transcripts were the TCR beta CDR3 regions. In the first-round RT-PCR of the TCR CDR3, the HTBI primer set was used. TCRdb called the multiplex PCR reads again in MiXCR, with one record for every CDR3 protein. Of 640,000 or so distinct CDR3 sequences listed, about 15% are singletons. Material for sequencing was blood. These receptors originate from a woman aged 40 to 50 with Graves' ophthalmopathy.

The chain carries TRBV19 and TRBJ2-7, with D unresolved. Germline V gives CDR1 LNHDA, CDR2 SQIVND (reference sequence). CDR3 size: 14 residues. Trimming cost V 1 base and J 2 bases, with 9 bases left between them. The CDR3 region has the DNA TGTGCCAGTAGTATAGCCATTGAAGCCTACGAGCAGTACTTC. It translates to CASSIAIEAYEQYF. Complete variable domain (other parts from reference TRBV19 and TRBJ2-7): DGGITQSPKYLFRKEGQNVTLSCEQNLNHDAMYWYRQDPGQGLRLIYYSQIVNDFQKGDIAEGYSVSREKKESFPLTVTSAQKNPTAFYLCASSIAIEAYEQYFGPGTRLTVT.

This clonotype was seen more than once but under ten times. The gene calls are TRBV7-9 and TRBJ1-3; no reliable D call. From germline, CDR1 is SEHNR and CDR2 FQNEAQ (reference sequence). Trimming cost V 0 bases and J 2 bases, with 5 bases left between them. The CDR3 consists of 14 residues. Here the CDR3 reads CASSLASAGNTIYF. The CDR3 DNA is TGTGCCAGCAGCTTAGCGTCAGCTGGAAACACCATATATTTT.

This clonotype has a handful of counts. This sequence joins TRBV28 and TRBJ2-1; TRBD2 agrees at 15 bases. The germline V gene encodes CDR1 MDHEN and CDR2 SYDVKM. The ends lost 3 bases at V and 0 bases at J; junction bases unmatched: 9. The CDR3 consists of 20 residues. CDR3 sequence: CASSFFSGTSGRTSYNEQFF. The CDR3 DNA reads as TGTGCCAGCAGTTTCTTCTCGGGGACTAGCGGGAGGACCTCCTACAATGAGCAGTTCTTC.

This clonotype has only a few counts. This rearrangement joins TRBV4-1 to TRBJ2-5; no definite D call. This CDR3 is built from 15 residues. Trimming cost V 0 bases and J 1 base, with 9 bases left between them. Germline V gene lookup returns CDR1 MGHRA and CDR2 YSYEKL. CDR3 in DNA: TGCGCCAGCAGCCAAGATCAAGGTTCCCAAGAGACCCAGTACTTC. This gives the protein CASSQDQGSQETQYF.

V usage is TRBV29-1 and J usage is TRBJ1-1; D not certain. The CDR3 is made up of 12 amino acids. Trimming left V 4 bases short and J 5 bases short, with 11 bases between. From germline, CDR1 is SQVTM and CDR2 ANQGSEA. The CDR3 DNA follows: TGCAGCGTTGGAGGGCAAGGGACTGAAGCTTTCTTT. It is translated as CSVGGQGTEAFF.

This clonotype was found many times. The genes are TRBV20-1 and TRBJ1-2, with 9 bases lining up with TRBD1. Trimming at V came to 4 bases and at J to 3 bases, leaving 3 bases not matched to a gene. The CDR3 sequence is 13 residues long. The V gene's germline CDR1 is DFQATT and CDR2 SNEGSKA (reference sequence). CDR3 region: CSAITGGDYGYTF. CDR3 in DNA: TGCAGTGCTATAACAGGGGGCGACTATGGCTACACCTTC.

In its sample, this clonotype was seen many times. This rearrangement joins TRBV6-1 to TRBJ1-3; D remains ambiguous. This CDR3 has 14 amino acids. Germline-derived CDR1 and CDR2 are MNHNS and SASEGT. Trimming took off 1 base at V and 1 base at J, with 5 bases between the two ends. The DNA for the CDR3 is TGTGCCAGCAGTGAAGTCGGTTCTGGAAACACCATATATTTT. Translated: CASSEVGSGNTIYF.

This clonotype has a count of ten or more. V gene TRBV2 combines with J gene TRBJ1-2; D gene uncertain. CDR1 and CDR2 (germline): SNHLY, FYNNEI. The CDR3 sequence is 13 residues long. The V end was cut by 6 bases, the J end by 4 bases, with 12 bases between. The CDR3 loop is CASSERQVYGYTF. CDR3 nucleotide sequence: TGTGCCAGCAGCGAGAGACAAGTCTATGGCTACACCTTC.

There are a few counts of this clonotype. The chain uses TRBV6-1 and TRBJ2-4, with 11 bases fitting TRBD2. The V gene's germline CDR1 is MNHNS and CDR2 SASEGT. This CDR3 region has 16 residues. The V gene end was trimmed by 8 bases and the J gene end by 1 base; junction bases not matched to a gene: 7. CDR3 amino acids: CASLAGGYTAKNIQYF. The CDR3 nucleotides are TGTGCCAGCTTAGCGGGAGGGTATACGGCCAAAAACATTCAGTACTTC.

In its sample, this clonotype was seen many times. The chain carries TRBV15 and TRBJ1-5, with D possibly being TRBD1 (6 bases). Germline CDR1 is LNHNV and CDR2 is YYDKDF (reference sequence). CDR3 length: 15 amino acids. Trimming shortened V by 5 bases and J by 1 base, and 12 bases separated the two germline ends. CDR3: CATSEQGWSNQPQHF. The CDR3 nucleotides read TGTGCCACCAGCGAACAGGGATGGAGCAATCAGCCCCAGCATTTT.

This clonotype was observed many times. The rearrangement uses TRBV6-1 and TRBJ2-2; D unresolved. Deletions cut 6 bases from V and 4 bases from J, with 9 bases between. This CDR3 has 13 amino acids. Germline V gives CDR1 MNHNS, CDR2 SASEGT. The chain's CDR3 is CASRSVRTGELFF. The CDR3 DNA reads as TGTGCCAGCAGAAGTGTTCGCACCGGGGAGCTGTTTTTT.

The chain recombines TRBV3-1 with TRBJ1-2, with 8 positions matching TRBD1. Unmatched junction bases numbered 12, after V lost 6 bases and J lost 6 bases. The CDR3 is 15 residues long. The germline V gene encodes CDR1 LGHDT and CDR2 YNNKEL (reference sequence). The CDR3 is CASSRDLQGEDGYTF. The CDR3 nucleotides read TGTGCCAGCAGTCGAGACCTACAGGGGGAGGATGGCTACACCTTC.

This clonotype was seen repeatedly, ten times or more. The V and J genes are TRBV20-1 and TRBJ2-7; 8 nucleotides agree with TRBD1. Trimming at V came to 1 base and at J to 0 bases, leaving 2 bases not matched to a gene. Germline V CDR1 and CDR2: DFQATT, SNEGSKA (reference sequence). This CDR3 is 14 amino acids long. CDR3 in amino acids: CSARGDRISYEQYF. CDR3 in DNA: TGCAGTGCTAGAGGGGACAGGATCTCCTACGAGCAGTACTTC.

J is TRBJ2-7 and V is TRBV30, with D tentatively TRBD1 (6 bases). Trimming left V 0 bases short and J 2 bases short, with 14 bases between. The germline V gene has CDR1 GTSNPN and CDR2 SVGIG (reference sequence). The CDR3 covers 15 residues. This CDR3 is CAWSVRGNSPYEQYF. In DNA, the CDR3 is TGTGCCTGGAGTGTAAGGGGGAACAGCCCCTACGAGCAGTACTTC.

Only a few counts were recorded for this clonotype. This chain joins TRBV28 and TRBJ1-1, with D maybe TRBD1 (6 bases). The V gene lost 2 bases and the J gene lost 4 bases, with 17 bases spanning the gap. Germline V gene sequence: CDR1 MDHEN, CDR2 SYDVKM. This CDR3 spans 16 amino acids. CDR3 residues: CASSLVRGDGGTEAFF. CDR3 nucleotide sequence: TGTGCCAGCAGTTTAGTCAGGGGAGACGGGGGCACTGAAGCTTTCTTT.

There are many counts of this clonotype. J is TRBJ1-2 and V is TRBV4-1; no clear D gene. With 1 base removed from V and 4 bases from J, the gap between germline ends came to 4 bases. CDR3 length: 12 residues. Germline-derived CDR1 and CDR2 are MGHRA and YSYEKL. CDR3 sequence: CASSQAGYGYTF. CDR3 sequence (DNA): TGCGCCAGCAGCCAAGCAGGCTATGGCTACACCTTC.

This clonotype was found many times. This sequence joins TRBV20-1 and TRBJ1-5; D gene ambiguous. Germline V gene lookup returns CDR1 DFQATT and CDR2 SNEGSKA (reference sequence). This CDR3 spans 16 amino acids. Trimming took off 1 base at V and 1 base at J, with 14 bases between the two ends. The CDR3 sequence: CSARGPGMRSNQPQHF. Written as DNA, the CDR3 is TGCAGTGCTAGAGGTCCGGGGATGAGGAGCAATCAGCCCCAGCATTTT.

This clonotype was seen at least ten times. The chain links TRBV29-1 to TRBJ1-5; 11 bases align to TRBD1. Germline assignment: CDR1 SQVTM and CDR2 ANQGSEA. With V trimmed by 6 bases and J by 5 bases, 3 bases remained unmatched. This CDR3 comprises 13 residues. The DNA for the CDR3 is TGCAGCGTGGGACAGGGGGAACATCAGCCCCAGCATTTT. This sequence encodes CSVGQGEHQPQHF.

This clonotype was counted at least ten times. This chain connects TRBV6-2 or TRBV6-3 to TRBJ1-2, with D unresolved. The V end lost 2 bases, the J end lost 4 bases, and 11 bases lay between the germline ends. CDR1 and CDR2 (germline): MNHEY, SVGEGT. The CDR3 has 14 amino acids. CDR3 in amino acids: CASSYAGHSYGYTF. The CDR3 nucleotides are TGTGCCAGCAGTTACGCGGGCCACTCCTATGGCTACACCTTC.

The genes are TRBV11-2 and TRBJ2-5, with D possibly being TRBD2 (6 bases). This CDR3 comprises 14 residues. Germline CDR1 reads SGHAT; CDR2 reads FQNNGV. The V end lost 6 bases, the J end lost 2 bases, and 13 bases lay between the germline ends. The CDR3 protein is CASRPSSVQETQYF. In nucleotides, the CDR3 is TGTGCCAGCAGGCCCTCTAGCGTTCAAGAGACCCAGTACTTC.

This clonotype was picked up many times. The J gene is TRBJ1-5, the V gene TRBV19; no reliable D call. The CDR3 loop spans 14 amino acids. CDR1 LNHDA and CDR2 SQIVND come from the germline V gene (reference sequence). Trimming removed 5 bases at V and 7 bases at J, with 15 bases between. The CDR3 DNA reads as TGTGCCAGTAGTTTAAGGATTCCGGGGCAGCCCCAGCATTTT. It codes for CASSLRIPGQPQHF. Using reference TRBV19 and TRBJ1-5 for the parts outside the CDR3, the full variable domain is DGGITQSPKYLFRKEGQNVTLSCEQNLNHDAMYWYRQDPGQGLRLIYYSQIVNDFQKGDIAEGYSVSREKKESFPLTVTSAQKNPTAFYLCASSLRIPGQPQHFGDGTRLSIL.

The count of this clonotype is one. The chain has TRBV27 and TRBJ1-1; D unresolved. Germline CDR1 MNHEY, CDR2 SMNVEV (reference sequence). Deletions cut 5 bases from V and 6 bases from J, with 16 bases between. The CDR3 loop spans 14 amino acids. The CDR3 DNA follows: TGTGCCAGCAGTCCCGACGGCGACGTATCTGAAGCTTTCTTT. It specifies CASSPDGDVSEAFF.

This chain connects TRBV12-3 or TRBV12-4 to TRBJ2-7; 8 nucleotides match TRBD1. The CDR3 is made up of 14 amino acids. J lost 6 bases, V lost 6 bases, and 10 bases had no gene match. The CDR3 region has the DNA TGTGCCAGCAGCCGATATGACAGGGGCGGCGAGCAGTACTTC. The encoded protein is CASSRYDRGGEQYF.

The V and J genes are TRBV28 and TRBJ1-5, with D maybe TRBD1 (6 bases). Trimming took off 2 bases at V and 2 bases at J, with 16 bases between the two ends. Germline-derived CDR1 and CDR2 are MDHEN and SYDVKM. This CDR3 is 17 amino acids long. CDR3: CASSLAPQGIRNQPQHF. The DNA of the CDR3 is TGTGCCAGCAGTTTAGCCCCTCAGGGGATCCGCAATCAGCCCCAGCATTTT.

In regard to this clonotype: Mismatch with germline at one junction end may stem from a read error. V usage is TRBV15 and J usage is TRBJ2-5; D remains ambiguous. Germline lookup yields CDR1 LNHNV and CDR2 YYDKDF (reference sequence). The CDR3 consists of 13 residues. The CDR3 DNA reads TGTTCCACCAGCCTCCGGACGGAAGAGACCCAGTACTTC. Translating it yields CSTSLRTEETQYF.

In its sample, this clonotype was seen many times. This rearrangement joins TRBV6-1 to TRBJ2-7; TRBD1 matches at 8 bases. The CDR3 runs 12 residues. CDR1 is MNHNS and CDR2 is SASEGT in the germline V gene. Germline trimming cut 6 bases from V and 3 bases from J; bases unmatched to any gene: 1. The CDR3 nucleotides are TGTGCCAGCAGCACAGGGGGCTACGAGCAGTACTTC. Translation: CASSTGGYEQYF.

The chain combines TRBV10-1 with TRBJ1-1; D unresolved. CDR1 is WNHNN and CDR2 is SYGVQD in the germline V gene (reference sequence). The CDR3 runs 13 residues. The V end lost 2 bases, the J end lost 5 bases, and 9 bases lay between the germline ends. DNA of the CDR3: TGCGCCAGCAGTGAGGTGGGGAGAACTGAAGCTTTCTTT. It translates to CASSEVGRTEAFF.